This T cell receptor (beta chain) was recovered during a study of early T cells in non-severe SARS-CoV-2 infection. MiXCR was run by TCRdb on the 5' RACE reads, yielding one entry per CDR3 protein. Of just over 25,000 distinct CDR3 sequences detected, about 4.6% appear once; the ten largest clones hold about a tenth. As regards this clonotype: A junction end diverges from the germline sequence, so it may reflect a read error.

The CDR3 has 16 amino acids. CDR1 and CDR2 from the germline V gene are SGHKS and YYEKEE (reference sequence). Sequencing input: whole blood. The clonotype originates from an adult who was a healthcare worker with PCR-confirmed SARS-CoV-2 infection or an uninfected control (not recorded which). This chain joins TRBV5-5 and TRBJ2-2; the match to TRBD2 covers 9 bases. The CDR3 sequence: CGSSFASGTNTGELFF. CDR3 sequence (DNA): TGTGGCAGCAGCTTCGCTAGCGGGACGAACACCGGGGAGCTGTTTTTT.